The 10 T cell receptor beta chains reported below all come from one sample, sequenced in a study of molecular identifiers for immune sequencing clone quantification. Using its own MiXCR run on the PCR reads, TCRdb lists one record per CDR3 protein. Of some 680,000 distinct CDR3 sequences in the sample, over 25% were seen once. The source material was naive CD8+ T cells from blood, with Jurkat cell RNA spiked in. Subset noted: FACS-sorted CD8+CD4-CCR7+CD45RA+ naive T cells. The source is a human donor in good health. Some libraries in this study had Jurkat cell RNA spiked in.

J is TRBJ2-1 and V is TRBV3-1; TRBD1 matches 12 bases. This CDR3 is 18 amino acids long. In germline, CDR1 is LGHDT, CDR2 YNNKEL (reference sequence). V trimming: 0 bases; J trimming: 8 bases; junction bases outside the gene matches: 11. CDR3 protein: CASSQDRSGQGAWDEQFF. CDR3 DNA sequence: TGTGCCAGCAGCCAAGATCGTTCGGGACAGGGGGCTTGGGATGAGCAGTTCTTC.

This clonotype showed up just a few times. CDR3 amino acids: CASSKGYGYGYTF. CDR3 DNA: TGTGCCAGCAGCAAAGGGTACGGATATGGCTACACCTTC. The genes are TRBV7-6 and TRBJ1-2; D remains ambiguous. Germline lookup yields CDR1 SGHVS and CDR2 FNYEAQ. The CDR3 has 13 amino acids. V lost 5 bases and J 5 bases, leaving 12 bases between the germline ends.

This clonotype was detected many times. The rearrangement uses TRBV7-8 and TRBJ2-5; either TRBD1 or TRBD2 may supply D (5 bases each). The V and J ends lost 3 bases and 4 bases respectively, with 24 bases between them. The CDR3 has 18 amino acids. Germline V gene data show CDR1 as SGHVS and CDR2 as FQNEAQ. In DNA, the CDR3 is TGTGCCAGCAGCTTTCTCGGCCCACCTGGGACGGGACGAGAGACCCAGTACTTC. Translation gives CASSFLGPPGTGRETQYF.

This clonotype has just a few counts. This chain connects TRBV4-3 to TRBJ1-1; no clear D. The germline V gene encodes CDR1 LGHNA and CDR2 YSLEER. The CDR3 loop spans 15 amino acids. V was cut by 0 bases and J by 5 bases, with 13 bases left in between. The DNA for the CDR3 is TGCGCCAGCAGCCAAGATATATCAACGGGGACTGAAGCTTTCTTT. Translated: CASSQDISTGTEAFF.

This clonotype was found once. A single base separates this from a much larger clone, so it may be a read error. This likely comes from a read error, as the CDR3 has no conserved phenylalanine or tryptophan at its end. The J gene is TRBJ2-3, the V gene TRBV20-1; 13 bases fit TRBD2. The V gene end was trimmed by 4 bases and the J gene end by 6 bases; junction bases not matched to a gene: 10. This CDR3 contains 16 residues. The germline V gene has CDR1 DFQATT and CDR2 SNEGSKA (reference sequence). CDR3 DNA: TGCAGTGCTAAAGGACTAGCGGGAGTGATTTTCGATACGCAGTATTCT. The encoded protein is CSAKGLAGVIFDTQYS.

V usage is TRBV6-2 or TRBV6-3 and J usage is TRBJ2-1; possibly TRBD1 or TRBD2 for D (5 bases each). The germline V gene encodes CDR1 MNHEY and CDR2 SVGEGT. Trimming removed 6 bases from V and 4 bases from J, with 10 bases in between. The length of the CDR3 is 13 residues. In DNA, the CDR3 is TGTGCCAGCAGCCCCGAGGGGTACAATGAGCAGTTCTTC. It specifies CASSPEGYNEQFF.

The chain couples TRBV28 to TRBJ1-6; D unresolved. The ends were cut back, 2 bases at V and 7 bases at J, with 9 bases in the middle. CDR3 length: 14 residues. The germline V gene has CDR1 MDHEN and CDR2 SYDVKM. The CDR3 DNA sequence: TGTGCCAGCAGTTTAGCAACAGAGAATTCACCCCTCCACTTT. Protein: CASSLATENSPLHF. The full variable domain, in which reference TRBV28 and TRBJ1-6 provide the parts outside the CDR3, is DVKVTQSSRYLVKRTGEKVFLECVQDMDHENMFWYRQDPGLGLRLIYFSYDVKMKEKGDIPEGYSVSREKKERFSLILESASTNQTSMYLCASSLATENSPLHFGNGTRLTVT.

A note on this clonotype: This may stem from a read error, because a much larger clone lies one nucleotide away. This rearrangement joins TRBV4-3 to TRBJ2-5; maybe TRBD2 (5 bases). The CDR3 consists of 14 residues. Germline CDR1 is LGHNA and CDR2 is YSLEER. CDR3 loop: CASRQEDSDETQYF. The DNA for the CDR3 is TGCGCCAGCAGACAAGAGGATAGCGACGAGACCCAGTACTTC.

This clonotype appeared many times. The V and J genes are TRBV19 and TRBJ2-1; 10 bases match TRBD2. The CDR3 length is 14 residues. CDR1 is LNHDA, CDR2 SQIVND, per germline (reference sequence). V was clipped by 1 base and J by 14 bases; unmatched bases: 8. CDR3 sequence (DNA): TGTGCCAGTAGTATAGGCAAAACCCTAGCGGGGGAGTTCTTC. This codes for CASSIGKTLAGEFF. Filled out from reference TRBV19 and TRBJ2-1, the complete variable domain reads DGGITQSPKYLFRKEGQNVTLSCEQNLNHDAMYWYRQDPGQGLRLIYYSQIVNDFQKGDIAEGYSVSREKKESFPLTVTSAQKNPTAFYLCASSIGKTLAGEFFGPGTRLTVL.

This clonotype showed up many times. The chain couples TRBV7-2 to TRBJ2-4, with D uncertain. The CDR3 sequence is 15 residues long. Germline-derived CDR1 and CDR2 are SGHTA and FQGNSA. V lost 3 bases, J lost 2 bases, and 11 bases lay in between. CDR3: CASSFAETPKNIQYF. The CDR3 nucleotides read TGTGCCAGCAGCTTCGCTGAGACACCCAAAAACATTCAGTACTTC.